One sample yielded the 31 T cell receptor beta chains listed below, sequenced in a study of Ad26.COV2.S vaccination and SARS-CoV-2 variants. Treatment specified: around 19 received Ad26.COV2.S at low or high dose, single or two shots; about 5 received placebo; per-sample allocation not given. All samples were drawn on day 63, counting from the first vaccine or placebo injection. The table came from immunoSEQ multiplex PCR; TCRdb's copy has only in-frame clones and leaves some out. The table has roughly 300,000 clones, approximately 90% seen once. Sequenced material: peripheral blood, taken in a trial of Ad26.COV2.S vaccine versus placebo. These receptors all come from a person aged 18-65 years who received the Ad26.COV2.S COVID-19 vaccine or a placebo.

As DNA, the CDR3 is TGTGCCAGCAGCCGGGCAAGCACCGGGGAGCTGTTTTTT. Protein: CASSRASTGELFF. The chain is built from TRBV11-3 and TRBJ2-2; D is unclear. Germline CDR1 reads SGHNT; CDR2 reads YENEEA. V gave up 5 bases and J gave up 4 bases, with 8 bases separating them. CDR3 size: 13 residues. The full variable domain, rest sourced from reference TRBV11-3 and TRBJ2-2, is EAGVVQSPRYKIIEKKQPVAFWCNPISGHNTLYWYLQNLGQGPELLIRYENEEAVDDSQLPKDRFSAERLKGVDSTLKIQPAELGDSAVYLCASSRASTGELFFGEGSRLTVL.

V and J are TRBV5-1 and TRBJ1-1, with 7 bases identical to TRBD1. Germline CDR1 reads SGHRS; CDR2 reads YFSETQ. Unmatched junction bases numbered 17, after V lost 4 bases and J lost 5 bases. The CDR3 is made up of 17 amino acids. The CDR3 sequence is CASSRGQRGILRTEAFF. In DNA, the CDR3 is TGCGCCAGCAGCAGGGGGCAGAGGGGAATCCTCAGGACTGAAGCTTTCTTT.

The chain has TRBV3-1 (or the pseudogene TRBV3-2) and TRBJ2-7; unclear D gene. Germline assignment: CDR1 LGHDT and CDR2 YNNKEL (reference sequence). This CDR3 contains 15 residues. Trimming pared 0 bases from V and 1 base from J, leaving 10 bases between. The CDR3 bases are TGTGCCAGCAGCCAAGATCTTCACAGATCCTACGAGCAGTACTTC. This translates into CASSQDLHRSYEQYF.

In DNA, the CDR3 is TGCGCCAGCAGCCAAGATTTAAGGGGCGCTGGGGCCAACGTCCTGACTTTC. Residues: CASSQDLRGAGANVLTF. The chain joins TRBV4-1 to TRBJ2-6; weak D call: TRBD1 (5 bases). The CDR3 length is 17 residues. V shed 0 bases and J shed 2 bases, with 11 bases lying between them. Germline V gives CDR1 MGHRA, CDR2 YSYEKL.

The rearrangement uses TRBV5-6 and TRBJ2-3, with D possibly being TRBD1 (6 bases). The CDR3 loop spans 15 amino acids. V gave up 2 bases and J gave up 2 bases, with 12 bases separating them. Germline V gives CDR1 SGHDT, CDR2 YYEEEE. The CDR3 reads CASSFNGQSTDTQYF. DNA of the CDR3: TGTGCCAGCAGCTTCAACGGACAGTCCACAGATACGCAGTATTTT.

This chain links TRBV7-2 with TRBJ1-4; D unresolved. This CDR3 contains 14 residues. V shed 3 bases and J shed 8 bases, with 13 bases lying between them. CDR1 is SGHTA, CDR2 FQGNSA, per germline. The DNA of the CDR3 is TGTGCCAGCAGCTTCCTAGAGGGAGACGAAAAACTGTTTTTT. Its translation is CASSFLEGDEKLFF.

V and J are TRBV12-3 or TRBV12-4 and TRBJ1-1; D ambiguous. V was pared by 5 bases and J by 2 bases, with 6 bases between. The CDR3 runs to 12 residues. In nucleotides, the CDR3 is TGTGCCAGCAGTCCTCTAAACACTGAAGCTTTCTTT. As protein: CASSPLNTEAFF.

The J gene is TRBJ2-1, the V gene TRBV12-3 or TRBV12-4; maybe TRBD2 (6 bases). V gave up 2 bases and J gave up 4 bases, with 6 bases separating them. The CDR3 is 13 amino acids. The DNA of the CDR3 is TGTGCCAGCAGTTTACGGGGGTACAATGAGCAGTTCTTC. Residues: CASSLRGYNEQFF.

This chain links TRBV10-2 with TRBJ1-5, with unresolved D. Germline CDR1 reads WSHSY; CDR2 reads SAAADI. CDR3 length: 13 residues. V lost 4 bases to trimming and J lost 4 bases, with 8 bases between them. CDR3 DNA: TGCGCCAGCAGTGGAAGGGAAAATCAGCCCCAGCATTTT. Its translation: CASSGRENQPQHF.

V and J are TRBV13 and TRBJ2-3, with TRBD2 identical over 12 bases. The CDR3 consists of 20 residues. V dropped 0 bases and J dropped 5; count of bases not matched to a gene: 15. Germline-derived CDR1 and CDR2 are PRHDT and FYEKMQ (reference sequence). CDR3 bases: TGTGCCAGCAGCTTAGGCCTAGCGGGGGGGCCAGGCTCGCGAGAAGATACGCAGTATTTT. Its translation: CASSLGLAGGPGSREDTQYF. Variable domain in full (rest from reference TRBV13 and TRBJ2-3): AAGVIQSPRHLIKEKRETATLKCYPIPRHDTVYWYQQGPGQDPQFLISFYEKMQSDKGSIPDRFSAQQFSDYHSELNMSSLELGDSALYFCASSLGLAGGPGSREDTQYFGPGTRLTVL.

CDR3 DNA: TGTGCCAGCAGCTTACAGATCGGGACAGGGCCAGTCGGGGAGCTGTTTTTT. Protein product: CASSLQIGTGPVGELFF. This sequence joins TRBV13 and TRBJ2-2; TRBD1 aligns across 9 bases. This CDR3 has 17 residues. Germline V gene data show CDR1 as PRHDT and CDR2 as FYEKMQ (reference sequence). Trimming cost V 2 bases and J 7 bases; bases outside gene matches: 11.

The chain is built from TRBV9 and TRBJ2-3; TRBD1 aligns across 10 bases. CDR1 and CDR2 (germline): SGDLS, YYNGEE. This CDR3 is built from 15 residues. V was clipped by 5 bases and J by 4 bases; unmatched bases: 7. This chain's CDR3 is CASSVGQGLADTQYF. The DNA of the CDR3 is TGTGCCAGCAGTGTGGGACAGGGGTTGGCAGATACGCAGTATTTT. The complete variable domain, with remaining parts taken from reference TRBV9 and TRBJ2-3, reads DSGVTQTPKHLITATGQRVTLRCSPRSGDLSVYWYQQSLDQGLQFLIQYYNGEERAKGNILERFSAQQFPDLHSELNLSSLELGDSALYFCASSVGQGLADTQYFGPGTRLTVL.

A few counts support this clone. The J gene is TRBJ1-6, the V gene TRBV27; D ambiguous. The CDR3 consists of 13 residues. V dropped 5 bases and J dropped 6 bases, with 8 bases sitting between them. Germline values: CDR1 MNHEY, CDR2 SMNVEV (reference sequence). The chain's CDR3 is CASSPALNSPLHF. DNA for the CDR3: TGTGCCAGCAGTCCGGCCCTTAATTCACCCCTCCACTTT.

A single count supports this clone. The rearrangement uses TRBV19 and TRBJ2-7; 9 bases are a match to TRBD1. V gave up 3 bases and J gave up 7 bases; unmatched junction bases: 4. The CDR3 contains 13 residues. Germline V CDR1 and CDR2: LNHDA, SQIVND (reference sequence). CDR3 in DNA: TGTGCCAGTAGTATTGGGACAGGGAGGGAGCAGTACTTC. This sequence encodes CASSIGTGREQYF.

The V and J genes are TRBV13 and TRBJ2-2; 8 bases are a match to TRBD1. The germline V gene encodes CDR1 PRHDT and CDR2 FYEKMQ (reference sequence). The CDR3 is 15 residues long. Trimming at V came to 3 bases and at J to 7 bases, leaving 7 bases not matched to a gene. CDR3 nucleotides: TGTGCCAGCAGCTTTGGCAGGGGGCAAGTCGGGGAGCTGTTTTTT. As protein: CASSFGRGQVGELFF.

The V and J genes are TRBV7-2 and TRBJ2-3; D unresolved. Germline V gives CDR1 SGHTA, CDR2 FQGNSA. V shed 0 bases and J shed 2 bases, with 6 bases lying between them. CDR3 length: 14 amino acids. CDR3 sequence: CASSLARPTDTQYF. The CDR3 region has the DNA TGTGCCAGCAGCTTAGCCAGGCCCACAGATACGCAGTATTTT.

This chain uses TRBV9 with TRBJ2-1; D is unresolved. The CDR3 has 15 amino acids. The ends were cut back, 0 bases at V and 8 bases at J, with 15 bases in the middle. CDR1 and CDR2 from the germline V gene are SGDLS and YYNGEE. The CDR3 DNA is TGTGCCAGCAGCGTAGTGTCTCTTGGGTTGGATGAGCAGTTCTTC. This codes for CASSVVSLGLDEQFF.

CDR3 region: CASSLEWSYGYGYTF. CDR3 bases: TGCGCCAGCAGCTTGGAGTGGAGCTATGGCTATGGCTACACCTTC. The gene calls are TRBV5-1 and TRBJ1-2, with D unresolved. From germline, CDR1 is SGHRS and CDR2 YFSETQ. This CDR3 comprises 15 residues. V gave up 0 bases and J gave up 4 bases, with 13 bases separating them.

The chain uses TRBV27 and TRBJ2-1, with D perhaps matching TRBD1 (5 bases). Germline CDR1 is MNHEY and CDR2 is SMNVEV (reference sequence). Trimming left V 3 bases short and J 8 bases short, with 8 bases between. This CDR3 is 12 amino acids long. This chain's CDR3 is CASSFLGDEQFF. The CDR3 DNA follows: TGTGCCAGCAGTTTTCTAGGGGATGAGCAGTTCTTC.

This chain uses TRBV7-9 with TRBJ1-1; D is undetermined. Germline V gene lookup returns CDR1 SEHNR and CDR2 FQNEAQ (reference sequence). V lost 8 bases to trimming and J lost 1 base, with 8 bases between them. The CDR3 has 12 amino acids. For the CDR3, the DNA is TGTGCCAGCGGGCAGGCGAACACTGAAGCTTTCTTT. Amino acids: CASGQANTEAFF.

The J gene is TRBJ2-4, the V gene TRBV24-1; no firm D call. CDR1 KGHDR and CDR2 SFDVKD come from the germline V gene. Trimming shortened V by 7 bases and J by 0 bases, and 18 bases separated the two germline ends. The CDR3 is made up of 17 amino acids. The CDR3, as DNA: TGTGCCACCAGGGGGTTGGAATCCCATTTAGCCAAAAACATTCAGTACTTC. It is translated as CATRGLESHLAKNIQYF.

The V call is TRBV29-1, the J call TRBJ2-7; 7 bases are a match to TRBD2. Germline V gives CDR1 SQVTM, CDR2 ANQGSEA. The CDR3 contains 14 residues. Unmatched junction bases numbered 10, after V lost 7 bases and J lost 1 base. CDR3 DNA: TGCAGCGCCGCCCGGCTAGCGGAATCCTACGAGCAGTACTTC. Protein product: CSAARLAESYEQYF.

The chain joins TRBV6-2 or TRBV6-3 to TRBJ2-5, with TRBD2 identical over 13 bases. The CDR3 totals 18 residues. The V and J ends lost 2 bases and 3 bases, in that order; junction bases with no gene match: 9. Germline CDR1 MNHEY, CDR2 SVGEGT. Here the CDR3 DNA reads TGTGCCAGCAGTTACAATATAGCCGGGACTAGCGGGGAAGAGACCCAGTACTTC. Its protein product is CASSYNIAGTSGEETQYF.

The chain links TRBV4-1 to TRBJ1-1, with a weak D call TRBD1 (6 bases). Germline V gene data show CDR1 as MGHRA and CDR2 as YSYEKL. The germline V and J ends were trimmed by 4 bases and 5 bases, with 14 bases remaining between them. This CDR3 region has 14 residues. The CDR3 protein is CASSRQQGGTEAFF. The CDR3 DNA follows: TGCGCCAGCAGCCGACAACAGGGCGGGACTGAAGCTTTCTTT.

In this sample, this clone turned up a few times. The CDR3 nucleotides are TGTGCCAGCAGCTCCCGGGGGACAGATACGCAGTATTTT. It codes for CASSSRGTDTQYF. V is TRBV5-6 and J is TRBJ2-3; D is perhaps TRBD2 (6 bases). The germline V gene has CDR1 SGHDT and CDR2 YYEEEE. CDR3 size: 13 residues. V lost 3 bases and J 3 bases, leaving 8 bases between the germline ends. Full variable domain (missing parts from reference TRBV5-6 and TRBJ2-3): DAGVTQSPTHLIKTRGQQVTLRCSPKSGHDTVSWYQQALGQGPQFIFQYYEEEERQRGNFPDRFSGHQFPNYSSELNVNALLLGDSALYLCASSSRGTDTQYFGPGTRLTVL.

This rearrangement joins TRBV19 to TRBJ1-3; a weak D match, TRBD1 (5 bases). V gave up 5 bases and J gave up 0 bases, with 17 bases separating them. Germline CDR1 LNHDA, CDR2 SQIVND (reference sequence). There are 17 residues in the CDR3. As DNA, the CDR3 is TGTGCCAGTAGTCTGTATGAGGGGAGAAGCTCTGGAAACACCATATATTTT. Amino acids: CASSLYEGRSSGNTIYF.

This clone came up a few times. This rearrangement joins TRBV12-5 to TRBJ1-5, with D possibly matching TRBD1 (6 bases). Trimming took 4 bases from V and 2 from J, leaving 9 bases between them. Germline loops: CDR1 LGHNT, CDR2 FRNRAP. The CDR3 totals 14 residues. This chain's CDR3 is CASGYREGNQPQHF. The CDR3, as DNA: TGTGCTAGTGGTTACAGGGAGGGCAATCAGCCCCAGCATTTT.

The chain combines TRBV5-5 with TRBJ2-7; D perhaps matches TRBD1 (6 bases). CDR1 SGHKS and CDR2 YYEKEE come from the germline V gene (reference sequence). With 2 bases removed from V and 5 bases from J, the gap between germline ends came to 14 bases. This CDR3 has 14 amino acids. The CDR3 sequence: CASSLPGAPHEQYF. The CDR3 DNA sequence: TGTGCCAGCAGCTTACCAGGGGCCCCCCACGAGCAGTACTTC.

The chain has TRBV9 and TRBJ1-4; D is possibly TRBD1 (5 bases). There are 14 residues in the CDR3. Trimming removed 4 bases at V and 8 bases at J, with 15 bases between. Looked up from germline, CDR1 is SGDLS and CDR2 is YYNGEE. CDR3 region: CASSPQWGREKLFF. CDR3 nucleotide sequence: TGTGCCAGCAGCCCTCAATGGGGGAGAGAAAAACTGTTTTTT.

Regarding this clone: Additional DNA sequences in this sample encode the identical CDR3. The genes are TRBV9 and TRBJ2-7; 8 nucleotides agree with TRBD1. The CDR3 consists of 14 residues. Trimming cost V 2 bases and J 3 bases; bases outside gene matches: 4. Looked up from germline, CDR1 is SGDLS and CDR2 is YYNGEE. The CDR3: CASSVGQGNYEQYF. The CDR3 DNA reads TGTGCCAGCAGCGTTGGACAGGGTAACTACGAGCAGTACTTC.

For this clone: It is unclear where the CDR3 begins or ends on the DNA, so no DNA is shown, and the CDR3 is as TCRdb lists it. The chain is built from TRBV19 and TRBJ2-1; TRBD2, the table's D call, lacks a check against the DNA. Counting both end residues, the CDR3 totals 18 amino acids. Germline V CDR1 and CDR2: LNHDA, SQIVND (reference sequence). The CDR3 spells CASSSGLAGVSSYNEQFF.